This passage covers 8 T cell receptor beta chains from one sample sequenced in a study of blood T cell repertoires in COVID-19. TCRdb keeps only in-frame clones here, not all; method: immunoSEQ multiplex PCR. Of 130,000 to 150,000 clones in the sample, approximately 85% were seen once. The sample consisted of peripheral blood. The receptors stem from a woman between 55 and 75 years old with COVID-19, enrolled during active disease.

The chain joins TRBV15 to TRBJ2-1, with 9 bases identical to TRBD2. The CDR3 consists of 18 residues. The ends lost 0 bases at V and 2 bases at J; junction bases unmatched: 8. Germline CDR1 reads LNHNV; CDR2 reads YYDKDF (reference sequence). The CDR3 region is CATSRDPGVAGAYNEQFF. DNA of the CDR3: TGTGCCACCAGCAGAGATCCTGGAGTAGCGGGGGCCTACAATGAGCAGTTCTTC.

CDR3 loop: CASSLVPRATEPPDTQYF. The DNA for the CDR3 is TGTGCCAGCAGCTTAGTCCCCCGCGCCACTGAACCACCCGATACGCAGTATTTT. The chain links TRBV7-8 to TRBJ2-3; D gene ambiguous. Germline lookup yields CDR1 SGHVS and CDR2 FQNEAQ. Trimming shortened V by 1 base and J by 6 bases, and 23 bases separated the two germline ends. CDR3 length equals 18 residues.

The rearrangement links TRBV3-1 (or the pseudogene TRBV3-2) to TRBJ1-1; no definite D call. Germline assignment: CDR1 LGHDT and CDR2 YNNKEL (reference sequence). Trimming took 1 base from V and 4 from J, leaving 7 bases between them. The CDR3 totals 13 residues. The CDR3 DNA follows: TGTGCCAGCAGCCAAGTTGCGGCCACTGAAGCTTTCTTT. Translation gives CASSQVAATEAFF.

The chain uses TRBV6-6 and TRBJ2-7, with TRBD1 as a possible D gene (6 bases). Between the trimmed V and J ends, which lost 6 bases and 2 bases, there was a span of 14 bases. CDR1 is MNHNY and CDR2 is SVGAGI in the germline V gene (reference sequence). The CDR3 runs to 14 residues. The CDR3 reads CASSPGQNTYEQYF. For the CDR3, the DNA is TGTGCCAGCAGCCCAGGACAGAACACCTACGAGCAGTACTTC.

The CDR3: CASSWDSSNTEAFF. For the CDR3, the DNA is TGTGCCAGCAGTTGGGACAGCTCTAACACTGAAGCTTTCTTT. This chain joins TRBV6-2 or TRBV6-3 and TRBJ1-1; 7 bases map to TRBD1. This CDR3 is built from 14 residues. Germline V gene lookup returns CDR1 MNHEY and CDR2 SVGEGT. J gave up 2 bases and V 4 bases, and 4 bases lay outside the gene matches.

The chain links TRBV4-2 to TRBJ2-7; 9 nucleotides align to TRBD1. Trimming at V came to 0 bases and at J to 1 base, leaving 4 bases not matched to a gene. CDR1 is LGHNA, CDR2 YNFKEQ, per germline. The CDR3 consists of 16 residues. The CDR3 DNA sequence: TGTGCCAGCAGCCAAGACGCGGGGACAGGGTCCTACGAGCAGTACTTC. It is translated as CASSQDAGTGSYEQYF.

V is TRBV9 and J is TRBJ1-1; TRBD1 matches at 7 bases. V shed 4 bases and J 4 bases; nucleotides not matched to a gene: 10. The germline CDR1 and CDR2 sequences are SGDLS and YYNGEE. This CDR3 is 15 amino acids long. As DNA, the CDR3 is TGTGCCAGCAGCTTTGGAGGGGGCCACGGCACTGAAGCTTTCTTT. Translating gives CASSFGGGHGTEAFF.

This chain connects TRBV2 to TRBJ2-1; 8 nucleotides match TRBD1. CDR3 size: 14 residues. V trimming: 7 bases; J trimming: 6 bases; junction bases outside the gene matches: 8. Germline lookup yields CDR1 SNHLY and CDR2 FYNNEI. The chain's CDR3 is CASTRDRGGNEQFF. Here the CDR3 DNA reads TGTGCCAGCACCCGAGACAGGGGAGGCAATGAGCAGTTCTTC.